Listed below are T cell receptor beta chains from one sample, sequenced in a study of blood T cell repertoires in COVID-19. The protocol was immunoSEQ multiplex PCR, while the TCRdb copy is restricted to in-frame clones and leaves out a portion. The sample has over 150,000 clones, 80% to 85% seen once; the top ten hold around 7%. The sample taken for sequencing was peripheral blood. The origin of the receptors is a woman between 40 and 55 years old with COVID-19, enrolled during active disease. Each CDR3 is given with its conserved first and last residue. The D gene is left open where the match is weak. For some rows the clone size is stated as once, few or many, or as a class when expanded; others skip it.

- | TRBJ2-7 | - | TRBV4-1 | CASSAELVLGQYF | TGCGCCAGCAGCGCCGAACTAGTTTTGGGGCAGTACTTC
- | TRBJ1-5 | TRBD1 | TRBV6-2/TRBV6-3 | CASSSDRGRNQPQHF | TGTGCCAGCAGTTCTGACAGGGGGAGGAATCAGCCCCAGCATTTT
- | TRBJ2-7 | TRBD2 | TRBV25-1 | CASSSNSGGTYEQYF | TGTGCCAGCAGTAGTAATAGCGGGGGAACGTACGAGCAGTACTTC
- | TRBJ2-3 | - | TRBV11-1 | CASSSDRGMVDTQYF | TGTGCCAGCAGCTCAGACCGGGGGATGGTGGATACGCAGTATTTT
- | TRBJ2-1 | TRBD2 | TRBV27 | CASSLKAGAENEQFF | TGTGCCAGCAGTTTAAAAGCGGGAGCTGAAAATGAGCAGTTCTTC
- | TRBJ1-4 | TRBD1 | TRBV5-4 | CASSLKLDRVNEKLFF | TGTGCCAGCAGCTTGAAGTTGGACAGGGTTAATGAAAAACTGTTTTTT
- | TRBJ2-7 | - | TRBV18 | CASSRPTENYEQYF | TGTGCCAGCTCACGGCCGACAGAGAACTACGAGCAGTACTTC
- | TRBJ1-1 | TRBD1 | TRBV6-4 | CASSDSVGGRAFF | TGTGCCAGCAGTGACTCGGTAGGGGGCAGAGCTTTCTTT
few | TRBJ1-1 | - | TRBV25-1 | CASSDRRENTEAFF | TGTGCCAGCAGTGACAGGAGGGAGAACACTGAAGCTTTCTTT
- | TRBJ2-3 | - | TRBV12-5 | CASGFLSVGSNGTDTQYF | TGTGCTAGTGGTTTCCTGTCCGTGGGGAGTAATGGTACAGATACGCAGTATTTT
- | TRBJ2-1 | - | TRBV28 | CASTSQGSNNEQFF | TGTGCCAGCACCTCGCAGGGGTCCAACAATGAGCAGTTCTTC
- | TRBJ2-1 | TRBD2 | TRBV28 | CASKETSATYNEQFF | TGTGCCAGCAAAGAGACTAGCGCTACCTACAATGAGCAGTTCTTC
few | TRBJ2-7 | - | TRBV5-1 | CASSLRTDSYEQYF | TGCGCCAGCAGCTTACGGACAGACTCCTACGAGCAGTACTTC
- | TRBJ1-6 | - | TRBV5-5 | CASSSSGPAADSPLHF | TGTGCCAGCAGCTCCTCCGGCCCCGCGGCCGATTCACCCCTCCACTTT
- | TRBJ1-2 | - | TRBV18 | CASSSRGDPYGYTF | TGTGCCAGCTCATCTCGGGGGGACCCCTATGGCTACACCTTC
once | TRBJ2-7 | TRBD2 | TRBV3-1/TRBV3-2 | CASSLLPGLAGGPLSEQYF | TGTGCCAGCAGCCTCCTACCGGGGCTAGCGGGAGGGCCGTTATCCGAGCAGTACTTC
- | TRBJ1-5 | TRBD1 | TRBV9 | CASSEGTGSGAGQPQHF | TGTGCCAGCAGCGAAGGGACAGGGTCTGGTGCGGGTCAGCCCCAGCATTTT
- | TRBJ2-6 | - | TRBV5-6 | CASSYEPGSSGANVLTF | TGTGCCAGCAGTTATGAACCGGGATCCTCTGGGGCCAACGTCCTGACTTTC
- | TRBJ1-1 | TRBD1 | TRBV28 | CASNPLKGQGRETEAFF | TGTGCCAGCAACCCCCTTAAGGGACAGGGGAGGGAGACTGAAGCTTTCTTT
- | TRBJ1-6 | TRBD1 | TRBV5-4 | CASSRTGGLDNSPLHF | TGTGCCAGCAGCCGGACAGGGGGCTTAGACAACTCACCCCTCCACTTT
- | TRBJ1-5 | TRBD1 | TRBV7-9 | CASSSTGSSAGPQHF | TGTGCCAGCAGCTCGACAGGGTCTTCTGCGGGGCCCCAGCATTTT
- | TRBJ2-2 | TRBD2 | TRBV28 | CASRTGLAGNTGELFF | TGTGCCAGCAGAACGGGACTAGCGGGAAATACCGGGGAGCTGTTTTTT
few | TRBJ1-2 | - | TRBV10-2 | CASSETGHSYGYTF | TGCGCCAGCAGTGAAACGGGACATTCCTATGGCTACACCTTC
- | TRBJ1-1 | - | TRBV9 | CASSVATGLNTEAFF | TGTGCCAGCAGCGTAGCTACAGGGTTGAACACTGAAGCTTTCTTT
- | TRBJ1-2 | - | TRBV19 | CASSTIYGYTF | TGTGCCAGTAGTACAATCTATGGCTACACCTTC
once | TRBJ2-3 | - | TRBV24-1 | CATSDRERTDTQYF | TGTGCCACCAGTGATCGGGAACGCACAGATACGCAGTATTTT
once | TRBJ1-4 | - | TRBV6-6 | CASRSGLTVEKLFF | TGTGCCAGCAGATCAGGGCTGACGGTTGAAAAACTGTTTTTT
- | TRBJ1-2 | TRBD1 | TRBV24-1 | CATRGDREVSDGYTF | TGTGCCACCAGGGGAGACAGGGAGGTATCGGATGGCTACACCTTC
- | TRBJ2-1 | TRBD2 | TRBV27 | CASSLSLAGSYNEQFF | TGTGCCAGCAGTTTATCCCTAGCGGGATCCTACAATGAGCAGTTCTTC
- | TRBJ1-1 | TRBD1 | TRBV7-8 | CASSFTGDTEAFF | TGTGCCAGCAGCTTTACAGGGGACACTGAAGCTTTCTTT
- | TRBJ1-2 | - | TRBV5-1 | CASSPRPVRGYTF | TGCGCCAGCAGCCCCCGCCCCGTGCGTGGCTACACCTTC
- | TRBJ1-4 | TRBD1 | TRBV5-1 | CASSLGSAGGNEKLFF | TGCGCCAGCAGCTTGGGGAGTGCAGGGGGGAATGAAAAACTGTTTTTT
- | TRBJ1-1 | - | TRBV28 | CASSSPTGWGSEAFF | TGTGCCAGCAGTTCCCCGACAGGATGGGGATCTGAAGCTTTCTTT
- | TRBJ2-3 | - | TRBV5-1 | CASSSLLAGTTDTQYF | TGCGCCAGCAGCTCCCTGCTGGCGGGAACCACAGATACGCAGTATTTT
- | TRBJ2-7 | TRBD2 | TRBV7-8 | CASSPRPGTSLYEQYF | TGTGCCAGCAGCCCCAGGCCCGGGACTAGTCTCTACGAGCAGTACTTC
- | TRBJ2-1 | - | TRBV24-1 | CATSGGREAYNEQFF | TGTGCCACCAGTGGCGGCAGGGAGGCTTACAATGAGCAGTTCTTC
- | TRBJ2-1 | TRBD2 | TRBV4-1 | CASSPRALAGALGEQFF | TGCGCCAGCAGTCCAAGGGCCCTAGCGGGAGCTCTAGGTGAGCAGTTCTTC
- | TRBJ2-7 | TRBD1 | TRBV6-5 | CASSPLGQATYEQYF | TGTGCCAGCAGTCCGTTAGGACAGGCCACCTACGAGCAGTACTTC
few | TRBJ2-7 | - | TRBV6-5 | CASSYEGSFSYEQYF | TGTGCCAGCAGTTACGAGGGCAGCTTCTCCTACGAGCAGTACTTC
- | TRBJ2-7 | TRBD1 | TRBV10-1 | CASSPGTGASEQYF | TGCGCCAGCAGTCCCGGGACAGGAGCTAGTGAGCAGTACTTC
- | TRBJ2-7 | TRBD1 | TRBV16 | CASSRGDSIYEQYF | TGTGCCAGCAGCCGAGGGGACAGCATCTACGAGCAGTACTTC
- | TRBJ1-1 | TRBD1 | TRBV5-1 | CASSWDSRGTEAFF | TGCGCCAGCAGCTGGGACAGCAGGGGCACTGAAGCTTTCTTT
- | TRBJ1-2 | - | TRBV5-1 | CASSLVQGSNANYGYTF | TGCGCCAGCAGCTTGGTGCAGGGGTCGAACGCTAACTATGGCTACACCTTC